Each of the 12 T cell receptor beta chains below was sequenced from the same sample in a study of identifying expanded T cells in peripheral blood. The table came from immunoSEQ multiplex PCR; TCRdb's copy has only in-frame clones and leaves some out. The sample consists of 51,000 or so clones, approximately 86% of them appearing once. Sequences were obtained from blood. These receptors all stem from a person between 18 and 75 years old in good health.

The rearrangement links TRBV19 to TRBJ1-1; D is possibly TRBD1 (5 bases). V was cut by 5 bases and J by 5 bases, with 24 bases left in between. Germline lookup yields CDR1 LNHDA and CDR2 SQIVND (reference sequence). The CDR3 length is 17 residues. For the CDR3, the DNA is TGTGCCAGTAGTTTCGGGGCAGCCATGGGCTATGGGACTGAAGCTTTCTTT. Amino acid sequence: CASSFGAAMGYGTEAFF.

The chain is built from TRBV11-3 and TRBJ1-2; the D gene is possibly TRBD1 (6 bases). Germline assignment: CDR1 SGHNT and CDR2 YENEEA. Trimming pared 1 base from V and 7 bases from J, leaving 16 bases between. The CDR3 runs to 15 residues. The CDR3 DNA reads TGTGCCAGCAGCTTAGCTTCAGGGGATCTTCGTGGCTACACCTTC. It specifies CASSLASGDLRGYTF. Using reference TRBV11-3 and TRBJ1-2 for the parts outside the CDR3, the full variable domain is EAGVVQSPRYKIIEKKQPVAFWCNPISGHNTLYWYLQNLGQGPELLIRYENEEAVDDSQLPKDRFSAERLKGVDSTLKIQPAELGDSAVYLCASSLASGDLRGYTFGSGTRLTVV.

The CDR3 is CASSLGRQETQYF. The CDR3, as DNA: TGTGCCAGCAGCTTAGGTCGGCAAGAGACCCAGTACTTC. V gene TRBV7-7 combines with J gene TRBJ2-5; D is ambiguous. V dropped 1 base and J dropped 2 bases, with 5 bases sitting between them. The CDR3 covers 13 residues. Looked up from germline, CDR1 is SSHAT and CDR2 is FNYEAQ (reference sequence).

Here the CDR3 reads CASSLGAGVGEQYF. The DNA for the CDR3 is TGCGCCAGCAGCTTGGGAGCAGGGGTGGGCGAGCAGTACTTC. J is TRBJ2-7 and V is TRBV5-1; tentative D call: TRBD1 (6 bases). The germline V gene encodes CDR1 SGHRS and CDR2 YFSETQ. Trimming removed 0 bases at V and 6 bases at J, with 13 bases between. This CDR3 region has 14 residues.

The gene calls are TRBV18 and TRBJ2-6; 7 bases are a match to TRBD1. The CDR3 runs to 17 residues. J was trimmed by 0 bases and V by 0 bases; bases with no gene match: 2. Germline assignment: CDR1 KGHSH and CDR2 LQKENI. The CDR3 bases are TGTGCCAGCTCACCACCTCACAGGGGCTCTGGGGCCAACGTCCTGACTTTC. This encodes CASSPPHRGSGANVLTF.

This clone was detected only once. The genes are TRBV7-2 and TRBJ1-1, with D possibly TRBD1 on 5 matching bases. V lost 5 bases, J lost 6 bases, and 19 bases lay in between. The CDR3 runs 15 residues. Germline V lookup: CDR1 SGHTA, CDR2 FQGNSA. The CDR3 region has the DNA TGTGCCAGCAGCATCAACGCTCGGGGGAGCGCTGAAGCTTTCTTT. It is translated as CASSINARGSAEAFF.

The V and J genes are TRBV6-5 and TRBJ2-1; D remains unclear. In germline, CDR1 is MNHEY, CDR2 SVGAGI. Trimming shortened V by 6 bases and J by 4 bases, and 13 bases separated the two germline ends. This CDR3 has 14 amino acids. The CDR3 sequence is CASSPPLGYNEQFF. The CDR3 bases are TGTGCCAGCAGCCCCCCGCTAGGGTACAATGAGCAGTTCTTC.

The chain links TRBV9 to TRBJ2-2, with unresolved D. Germline V lookup: CDR1 SGDLS, CDR2 YYNGEE. Between the trimmed V and J ends, which lost 4 bases and 8 bases, there was a span of 18 bases. This CDR3 region has 15 residues. The CDR3, as DNA: TGTGCCAGCAGCTCCTGGGGTGAGAACGTAGGGGAGCTGTTTTTT. It codes for CASSSWGENVGELFF.

This clone was seen only once. The chain has TRBV27 and TRBJ1-2, with D hard to call. Germline V CDR1 and CDR2: MNHEY, SMNVEV (reference sequence). The CDR3 extends over 15 amino acids. Trimming removed 7 bases from V and 0 bases from J, with 15 bases in between. CDR3 protein: CASKFRVGPNYGYTF. Here the CDR3 DNA reads TGTGCCAGCAAGTTTCGCGTAGGACCTAACTATGGCTACACCTTC.

Judged by abundance, this clone is large. The V gene is TRBV6-5, the J gene TRBJ1-6; D ambiguous. The length of the CDR3 is 13 residues. The germline V and J ends were trimmed by 5 bases and 7 bases, with 9 bases remaining between them. From germline, CDR1 is MNHEY and CDR2 SVGAGI. CDR3 nucleotide sequence: TGTGCCAGCAGTCCCTACGGGAATTCACCCCTCCACTTT. This gives the protein CASSPYGNSPLHF.

The chain joins TRBV5-6 to TRBJ1-1, with 7 bases that match TRBD1. The V and J ends lost 2 bases and 0 bases, in that order; junction bases with no gene match: 4. The CDR3 consists of 15 residues. The germline V gene encodes CDR1 SGHDT and CDR2 YYEEEE. For the CDR3, the DNA is TGTGCCAGCAGCTTTGGAGACAGGGTGAACACTGAAGCTTTCTTT. Residues: CASSFGDRVNTEAFF.

The V and J genes are TRBV21-1 and TRBJ2-7; the table names TRBD2, a call not compared with the DNA. TRBV21-1 is tagged as a pseudogene. This CDR3 contains 15 residues. The CDR3 here is CASSKGTARFYEQYF. The CDR3 bases are TGTGCCAGCAGCAAGGGGACTGCCAGATTTTACGAGCAGTACTTC.